This TCR beta chain was retrieved from a study of blood T cell repertoires in COVID-19. Across the study: Sites in the United States, Italy and Spain provided acute and convalescent COVID-19 samples. PBMCs, B-cell-depleted T cells, or T cells provided the cDNA or gDNA that made up the material.

The sample holds one count of this clone. In the authors' workflow: Using reference gene primer amplification, nucleated cell counts were estimated. Sequenced by immunoSEQ multiplex PCR; TCRdb stores in-frame clones only, minus some. V and J calls and clone size are given by that table; D and trimming were obtained from the DNA. The data contain 250,000 to 350,000 clones, over 75% of them singletons. The junction had 4 bases not matched to a gene; V was cut back by 4 bases and J by 1 base. CDR3 length: 15 residues. Germline lookup yields CDR1 MGHDK and CDR2 SYGVNS. The clonotype originates from a woman aged 45-65 years with active or convalescent COVID-19. The rearrangement uses TRBV25-1 and TRBJ2-7; 10 nucleotides agree with TRBD1. The sequenced material came from peripheral blood. CDR3: CASSVGQGFSYEQYF. The CDR3 nucleotides are TGTGCCAGCAGTGTGGGACAGGGGTTTTCCTACGAGCAGTACTTC.